The 22 T cell receptor beta chains reported below all come from one sample, sequenced in a study of breast tumors, draining lymph nodes, adjacent tissues. Samples came from axillary lymph nodes draining the breast cancer. TCRdb reprocessed the multiplex PCR reads with MiXCR, giving one entry per CDR3 protein. The sample has about 230,000 distinct CDR3 sequences, about 30% seen once. The sample consisted of axillary lymph node tissue. These receptors all come from a female donor with breast cancer. Some clones in this sample may be carry-over from other donors' samples.

In this sample, this clonotype turned up many times. In DNA form, the CDR3 reads TGTGCCAGTAGCGTCCGGGACATGAATGAAAAACTGTTTTTT. It specifies CASSVRDMNEKLFF. The chain combines TRBV19 with TRBJ1-4; the D gene is possibly TRBD1 (6 bases). The CDR3 has 14 residues. Per germline, CDR1 LNHDA and CDR2 SQIVND (reference sequence). Trimming pared 6 bases from V and 5 bases from J, leaving 13 bases between.

This clonotype has ten or more counts. The chain carries TRBV7-3 and TRBJ2-3; D ambiguous. From germline, CDR1 is SGHTA and CDR2 FQGTGA. The V end lost 5 bases, the J end lost 3 bases, and 12 bases lay between the germline ends. This CDR3 spans 14 amino acids. In nucleotides, the CDR3 is TGTGCCAGCAGCCCACGAAGAGAAACAGATACGCAGTATTTT. As protein: CASSPRRETDTQYF.

This clonotype was detected a few times. The V gene is TRBV5-1, the J gene TRBJ1-1; 10 positions agree with TRBD1. The CDR3 has 15 residues. Germline-derived CDR1 and CDR2 are SGHRS and YFSETQ. The trim removed 1 base at V and 4 bases at J, leaving 4 bases unmatched. DNA of the CDR3: TGCGCCAGCAGCTTGACGGACAGGGGGATCACTGAAGCTTTCTTT. Its protein product is CASSLTDRGITEAFF.

The chain combines TRBV10-3 with TRBJ1-1; D uncertain. Germline V lookup: CDR1 ENHRY, CDR2 SYGVKD. The CDR3 has 10 residues. Trimming removed 10 bases from V and 7 bases from J, with 10 bases in between. The CDR3 spells CARPGFEAFF. DNA for the CDR3: TGTGCCAGGCCCGGGTTTGAAGCTTTCTTT.

At least ten counts were recorded for this clonotype. This rearrangement joins TRBV24-1 to TRBJ2-1; D might be TRBD2 (6 bases). This CDR3 is built from 13 residues. Trimming took off 3 bases at V and 10 bases at J, with 12 bases between the two ends. The germline gives CDR1 KGHDR, CDR2 SFDVKD. Here the CDR3 DNA reads TGTGCCACCAGTGATCCCGGGGGACGGGAGCAGTTCTTC. It specifies CATSDPGGREQFF.

In its sample, this clonotype was seen many times. The chain carries TRBV9 and TRBJ2-1; no clear D gene. V shed 7 bases and J shed 9 bases, with 5 bases lying between them. CDR1 is SGDLS, CDR2 YYNGEE, per germline. The CDR3 loop spans 9 amino acids. CDR3 nucleotides: TGTGCCAGCCTGGGTGAGCAGTTCTTC. It encodes CASLGEQFF. Full variable domain (rest looked up from reference TRBV9 and TRBJ2-1): DSGVTQTPKHLITATGQRVTLRCSPRSGDLSVYWYQQSLDQGLQFLIQYYNGEERAKGNILERFSAQQFPDLHSELNLSSLELGDSALYFCASLGEQFFGPGTRLTVL.

V usage is TRBV7-8 and J usage is TRBJ2-5; D is perhaps TRBD1 (5 bases). Germline assignment: CDR1 SGHVS and CDR2 FQNEAQ. The CDR3 covers 15 residues. V was cut by 5 bases and J by 2 bases, with 15 bases left in between. In DNA, the CDR3 is TGTGCCAGCAGCCAGACGGCAGGGATACAAGAGACCCAGTACTTC. Its protein is CASSQTAGIQETQYF.

The rearrangement uses TRBV18 and TRBJ2-7; D possibly uses TRBD1 or TRBD2 (5 bases each). V was clipped by 3 bases and J by 0 bases, with 9 bases between them. The CDR3 is 14 amino acids. Germline CDR1 reads KGHSH; CDR2 reads LQKENI. CDR3 coding DNA: TGTGCCAGCTCACCGGGGGAGTTCTCCTACGAGCAGTACTTC. Its translation: CASSPGEFSYEQYF. Full variable domain (rest looked up from reference TRBV18 and TRBJ2-7): NAGVMQNPRHLVRRRGQEARLRCSPMKGHSHVYWYRQLPEEGLKFMVYLQKENIIDESGMPKERFSAEFPKEGPSILRIQQVVRGDSAAYFCASSPGEFSYEQYFGPGTRLTVT.

This clonotype came up many times. The V and J genes are TRBV6-1 and TRBJ1-3, with a tentative D call TRBD1 (5 bases). Per the germline V gene, CDR1 is MNHNS and CDR2 is SASEGT. Trimming removed 1 base at V and 4 bases at J, with 20 bases between. This CDR3 comprises 18 residues. The CDR3 protein is CASSEVRPGMRSGNTIYF. As DNA, the CDR3 is TGTGCCAGCAGTGAAGTTCGGCCAGGGATGAGAAGCGGAAACACCATATATTTT.

Many counts were recorded for this clonotype. Here the CDR3 reads CSARGRGEQEKLFF. The CDR3, as DNA: TGCAGTGCCCGGGGCAGGGGGGAACAAGAAAAACTGTTTTTT. The chain combines TRBV20-1 with TRBJ1-4; 7 nucleotides match TRBD1. Germline-derived CDR1 and CDR2 are DFQATT and SNEGSKA (reference sequence). V was clipped by 6 bases and J by 8 bases; unmatched bases: 12. This CDR3 is 14 amino acids long.

There are many counts of this clonotype. Possible read error: a much larger clone is one base away. The V gene is TRBV7-3, the J gene TRBJ2-5; perhaps TRBD1 as D (6 bases). Germline values: CDR1 SGHTA, CDR2 FQGTGA. This CDR3 has 15 amino acids. The CDR3 coding sequence is TGTGCCAGCAGCTCCACAGGGACCGTCCAAGAGACCCAGCACTTC. Its translation: CASSSTGTVQETQHF.

This clonotype was counted many times. The chain combines TRBV6-5 with TRBJ2-6; 7 nucleotides line up with TRBD2. Per germline, CDR1 MNHEY and CDR2 SVGAGI. V shed 6 bases, J shed 2 bases, and the junction held 7 bases outside the gene matches. This CDR3 is built from 16 residues. CDR3 sequence (DNA): TGTGCCAGCAGCCTGGGAGGGACGGCTGGGGCCAACGTCCTGACTTTC. Its protein is CASSLGGTAGANVLTF.

V gene TRBV24-1 combines with J gene TRBJ1-5, with D hard to call. The V end lost 1 base, the J end lost 7 bases, and 4 bases lay between the germline ends. CDR1 is KGHDR, CDR2 SFDVKD, per germline. The CDR3 is 12 residues long. CDR3 amino acids: CATSDFAQPQHF. The CDR3 nucleotides are TGTGCCACCAGTGATTTTGCCCAGCCCCAGCATTTT.

The chain recombines TRBV2 with TRBJ2-5; TRBD1 matches 8 bases. Trimming cost V 5 bases and J 9 bases; bases outside gene matches: 14. Germline assignment: CDR1 SNHLY and CDR2 FYNNEI. The CDR3 totals 15 residues. DNA for the CDR3: TGTGCCAGCAGTAGGGACAGGTCGGCAAATCAGCCCCAGTACTTC. The encoded protein is CASSRDRSANQPQYF.

This clonotype came up a few times. The genes are TRBV6-1 and TRBJ1-4; D is undetermined. Trimming stripped 2 bases from V and 0 bases from J, with 10 bases between. CDR3 size: 16 residues. CDR1 MNHNS and CDR2 SASEGT come from the germline V gene. The CDR3 DNA is TGTGCCAGCAGTGAAAGGGCGGGGTCAACTAATGAAAAACTGTTTTTT. Amino acids: CASSERAGSTNEKLFF.

A note on this clonotype: One junction end disagrees with the germline gene, perhaps due to a read error. The chain is built from TRBV7-6 and TRBJ2-3; a possible D gene is TRBD1 (5 bases). CDR1 is SGHVS, CDR2 FNYEAQ, per germline. CDR3 length: 16 amino acids. The CDR3 sequence: CASSLASVAGTGTRYF. CDR3 nucleotides: TGTGCCAGCAGCTTAGCATCAGTAGCCGGCACAGGTACGCGGTATTTT.

With respect to this clonotype: Given a much more abundant clone one base away, this may be a read error. In this CDR3 the conserved last residue, phenylalanine or tryptophan, is missing, so a read error is likely. This rearrangement joins TRBV30 to TRBJ2-1, with TRBD2 as a possible D gene (6 bases). The CDR3 runs to 14 residues. Trimming took 2 bases from V and 6 from J, leaving 14 bases between them. Per germline, CDR1 GTSNPN and CDR2 SVGIG (reference sequence). CDR3 DNA: TGTGCCTGGAGTTGGATTGGGGGGATCAATGAGCAGTTCCTC. Its protein product is CAWSWIGGINEQFL.

This clonotype was seen only once. The V and J genes are TRBV2 and TRBJ2-7, with D unclear. The germline V gene encodes CDR1 SNHLY and CDR2 FYNNEI. This CDR3 has 15 amino acids. Between the trimmed V and J ends, which lost 10 bases and 1 base, there was a span of 20 bases. The CDR3 region is CATRTRGRLSYEQYF. The CDR3 DNA reads as TGTGCCACCCGCACCCGAGGCAGGCTATCCTACGAGCAGTACTTC.

CDR3 protein: CSARDGGAGAPKNIQYF. The CDR3 DNA reads as TGCAGTGCTAGAGATGGGGGAGCGGGAGCGCCCAAAAACATTCAGTACTTC. V is TRBV20-1 and J is TRBJ2-4, with 8 bases identical to TRBD2. V was pared by 0 bases and J by 2 bases, with 9 bases of the junction left unmatched. Germline V gene lookup returns CDR1 DFQATT and CDR2 SNEGSKA (reference sequence). The CDR3 consists of 17 residues.

In this sample, this clonotype turned up a few times. V usage is TRBV27 and J usage is TRBJ2-7, with 7 nucleotides matching TRBD2. Germline assignment: CDR1 MNHEY and CDR2 SMNVEV (reference sequence). After removal of 3 bases from V and 3 bases from J, the junction contained 11 bases not matched to a gene. The CDR3 length is 16 residues. The CDR3 loop is CASSFGPWGGGYEQYF. CDR3 DNA: TGTGCCAGCAGTTTTGGCCCGTGGGGCGGGGGCTACGAGCAGTACTTC.

V and J are TRBV27 and TRBJ2-5, with D possibly TRBD2 on 6 matching bases. From germline, CDR1 is MNHEY and CDR2 SMNVEV (reference sequence). V was clipped by 5 bases and J by 5 bases, with 27 bases between them. There are 18 residues in the CDR3. CDR3 DNA: TGTGCCAGCAGTCCAATAGGTAGCGCGGACGGTGGGGGGGAGACCCAGTACTTC. Protein: CASSPIGSADGGGETQYF.

This clonotype was recorded a few times. The chain uses TRBV20-1 and TRBJ1-1, with D perhaps matching TRBD1 (6 bases). Germline V CDR1 and CDR2: DFQATT, SNEGSKA (reference sequence). This CDR3 is built from 15 residues. V was shortened by 2 bases and J by 0 bases, with 13 bases between the two germline ends. The CDR3 DNA follows: TGCAGTGCTAGAAGGGCGGGGGCAATGAACACTGAAGCTTTCTTT. Protein product: CSARRAGAMNTEAFF.